The 31 T cell receptor beta chains listed next were all sequenced from one sample in a study of T cell changes during pregnancy in multiple sclerosis. Only in-frame clones appear in the TCRdb table, and some are missing; sequencing was by immunoSEQ multiplex PCR. The data show around 33,000 clones, more than 75% seen once. This sample comprised peripheral blood, obtained in the third trimester of pregnancy. These receptors were obtained from a female donor in good health, enrolled as a control in a pregnancy study.

The chain employs TRBV11-3 and TRBJ2-4; 7 positions match TRBD2. Germline CDR1 and CDR2: SGHNT and YENEEA. The CDR3 has 16 residues. V lost 5 bases, J lost 0 bases, and 7 bases stayed unmatched. CDR3 DNA sequence: TGTGCCAGCAGCCTGACGGGGGGATCAGCCAAAAACATTCAGTACTTC. Translation: CASSLTGGSAKNIQYF.

The chain employs TRBV7-2 and TRBJ2-7, with a possible D match to TRBD1 (6 bases). The CDR3 runs 14 residues. Germline CDR1 reads SGHTA; CDR2 reads FQGNSA. V gave up 5 bases and J gave up 3 bases, with 14 bases separating them. CDR3 residues: CASSTRTDYYEQYF. The CDR3, as DNA: TGTGCCAGCAGCACAAGGACAGACTACTACGAGCAGTACTTC. The whole variable domain, remainder taken from reference TRBV7-2 and TRBJ2-7, is GAGVSQSPSNKVTEKGKDVELRCDPISGHTALYWYRQSLGQGLEFLIYFQGNSAPDKSGLPSDRFSAERTGGSVSTLTIQRTQQEDSAVYLCASSTRTDYYEQYFGPGTRLTVT.

The chain employs TRBV4-1 and TRBJ2-7, with D perhaps TRBD1 (5 bases). Trimming pared 2 bases from V and 5 bases from J, leaving 10 bases between. The CDR3 runs 13 residues. Germline V gene lookup returns CDR1 MGHRA and CDR2 YSYEKL. The CDR3 DNA reads TGCGCCAGCAGCCAATCCAGGGATCACGAGCAGTACTTC. Translation gives CASSQSRDHEQYF.

The chain recombines TRBV9 with TRBJ2-1; tentative D call: TRBD2 (6 bases). The CDR3 consists of 13 residues. V was shortened by 3 bases and J by 12 bases, with 16 bases between the two germline ends. CDR1 and CDR2 (germline): SGDLS, YYNGEE. The CDR3 region has the DNA TGTGCCAGCAGCGCCCCGGGGGAAGGGGTGCAGTTCTTC. Its protein is CASSAPGEGVQFF.

The chain combines TRBV4-2 with TRBJ2-7, with 9 bases identical to TRBD2. Losses at the gene ends were 0 bases for V and 3 bases for J; bases not matched to a gene: 3. Germline-derived CDR1 and CDR2 are LGHNA and YNFKEQ. CDR3 size: 15 residues. CDR3 sequence reads: CASSQDPAGGYEQYF. CDR3 DNA sequence: TGTGCCAGCAGCCAAGATCCAGCGGGGGGCTACGAGCAGTACTTC.

The chain recombines TRBV7-9 with TRBJ2-5; 8 bases align to TRBD1. Per germline, CDR1 SEHNR and CDR2 FQNEAQ (reference sequence). The J segment lost 4 bases and the V segment lost 5 bases, leaving 9 bases of the junction unmatched. The CDR3 runs to 15 residues. The CDR3 is CASSLRTGLAETQYF. CDR3 in DNA: TGTGCCAGCAGCCTACGGACAGGGTTGGCAGAGACCCAGTACTTC.

The CDR3 sequence is CASSPPRGASYNEQFF. Here the CDR3 DNA reads TGTGCCAGCAGCCCCCCGCGGGGCGCCTCCTACAATGAGCAGTTCTTC. The rearrangement joins TRBV7-2 to TRBJ2-1; tentative D call: TRBD2 (6 bases). Trimming cost V 5 bases and J 0 bases, with 14 bases left between them. This CDR3 region has 16 residues. Germline CDR1 is SGHTA and CDR2 is FQGNSA. The full variable domain, rest sourced from reference TRBV7-2 and TRBJ2-1, is GAGVSQSPSNKVTEKGKDVELRCDPISGHTALYWYRQSLGQGLEFLIYFQGNSAPDKSGLPSDRFSAERTGGSVSTLTIQRTQQEDSAVYLCASSPPRGASYNEQFFGPGTRLTVL.

This clone was seen a single time. The chain carries TRBV21-1 and TRBJ1-3; TRBD1 is the table's D call and was not checked against the DNA. TRBV21-1 is described as a pseudogene. The CDR3 has 17 residues. The CDR3 is CASSGSGTGRSGNTIYF. Written as DNA, the CDR3 is TGTGCCAGCAGCGGATCCGGGACAGGGCGCTCTGGAAACACCATATATTTT.

The V and J genes are TRBV28 and TRBJ2-1; 8 bases fit TRBD2. CDR3 length: 16 residues. Unmatched junction bases numbered 6, after V lost 3 bases and J lost 2 bases. Germline assignment: CDR1 MDHEN and CDR2 SYDVKM. CDR3 protein: CASSFGGRRPYNEQFF. The CDR3 DNA reads TGTGCCAGCAGTTTCGGCGGGAGGCGGCCCTACAATGAGCAGTTCTTC.

The chain has TRBV11-2 and TRBJ1-1, with D hard to call. Trimming shortened V by 1 base and J by 6 bases, and 9 bases separated the two germline ends. The germline V gene encodes CDR1 SGHAT and CDR2 FQNNGV. The CDR3 loop spans 13 amino acids. CDR3 sequence: CASSLGQRPEAFF. In nucleotides, the CDR3 is TGTGCCAGCAGCTTAGGCCAGCGTCCTGAAGCTTTCTTT.

The rearrangement uses TRBV5-5 and TRBJ2-7, with D possibly being TRBD2 (5 bases). Looked up from germline, CDR1 is SGHKS and CDR2 is YYEKEE (reference sequence). Trimming cost V 0 bases and J 0 bases, with 10 bases left between them. The CDR3 has 15 amino acids. The DNA of the CDR3 is TGTGCCAGCAGCTTGGGTGAAGGGAGCTCCTACGAGCAGTACTTC. Encoded protein: CASSLGEGSSYEQYF.

The rearrangement uses TRBV27 and TRBJ2-2; D is perhaps TRBD1 (6 bases). Trimming removed 5 bases from V and 6 bases from J, with 31 bases in between. The CDR3 covers 20 residues. From germline, CDR1 is MNHEY and CDR2 SMNVEV (reference sequence). The CDR3 sequence: CASSASGVGLESVYPGELFF. DNA for the CDR3: TGTGCCAGCAGTGCCTCAGGGGTAGGGCTCGAGAGTGTATATCCCGGGGAGCTGTTTTTT.

The gene calls are TRBV5-4 and TRBJ2-1; 8 nucleotides align to TRBD2. V was pared by 4 bases and J by 6 bases, with 15 bases of the junction left unmatched. Per the germline V gene, CDR1 is SGHNT and CDR2 is YYREEE (reference sequence). The CDR3 contains 17 residues. CDR3 protein: CASSTPAGGIMGNEQFF. For the CDR3, the DNA is TGTGCCAGCAGCACCCCTGCGGGGGGCATCATGGGCAATGAGCAGTTCTTC.

This clone is a singleton in its sample. This chain links TRBV6-1 with TRBJ1-5; 9 nucleotides match TRBD1. Per the germline V gene, CDR1 is MNHNS and CDR2 is SASEGT. This CDR3 region has 15 residues. J was trimmed by 2 bases and V by 6 bases; bases with no gene match: 5. DNA for the CDR3: TGTGCCAGCAGAGACAGGGGGGTTGGCAATCAGCCCCAGCATTTT. Protein: CASRDRGVGNQPQHF.

The chain employs TRBV10-3 and TRBJ2-5; 7 bases align to TRBD1. This CDR3 spans 15 amino acids. Trimming removed 10 bases from V and 1 base from J; junction bases left unmatched: 12. Germline lookup yields CDR1 ENHRY and CDR2 SYGVKD. CDR3 in amino acids: CATHPGQDFQETQYF. The CDR3, as DNA: TGTGCCACCCACCCCGGACAGGACTTCCAAGAGACCCAGTACTTC.

This sequence joins TRBV27 and TRBJ1-6, with D uncertain. V was clipped by 11 bases and J by 0 bases, with 11 bases between them. This CDR3 has 14 residues. The germline V gene encodes CDR1 MNHEY and CDR2 SMNVEV (reference sequence). This CDR3 is CASSGSSYNSPLHF. The CDR3 DNA reads as TGTGCCTCCTCCGGGAGCTCCTATAATTCACCCCTCCACTTT.

V is TRBV19 and J is TRBJ1-1; 10 bases line up with TRBD1. The CDR3 is 19 amino acids. With 7 bases clipped from V and 1 base from J, the junction kept 18 bases outside the gene matches. Germline lookup yields CDR1 LNHDA and CDR2 SQIVND (reference sequence). The CDR3 nucleotides are TGTGCCAGTACCCCACTCGGACAGGGGGGACCATTTGGGAACACTGAAGCTTTCTTT. Translated: CASTPLGQGGPFGNTEAFF.

The chain has TRBV19 and TRBJ1-2, with TRBD1 matching over 11 bases. The germline V gene has CDR1 LNHDA and CDR2 SQIVND (reference sequence). With V trimmed by 4 bases and J by 0 bases, 4 bases remained unmatched. This CDR3 region has 16 residues. CDR3 nucleotides: TGTGCCAGTAGTACCTTGGGACAGGGGGCTAACTATGGCTACACCTTC. This gives the protein CASSTLGQGANYGYTF.

The CDR3 coding sequence is TGTGCCACCCGGTGGGGGGTTACCAATCAGCCCCAGCATTTT. Translating gives CATRWGVTNQPQHF. The V gene is TRBV15, the J gene TRBJ1-5; tentatively, D is TRBD1 (5 bases). The CDR3 is made up of 14 amino acids. Trimming took off 8 bases at V and 3 bases at J, with 14 bases between the two ends. The V gene's germline CDR1 is LNHNV and CDR2 YYDKDF (reference sequence).

This chain uses TRBV29-1 with TRBJ2-7; TRBD2 aligns across 13 bases. V trimming: 1 base; J trimming: 2 bases; junction bases outside the gene matches: 5. Per the germline V gene, CDR1 is SQVTM and CDR2 is ANQGSEA. The length of the CDR3 is 16 residues. This chain's CDR3 is CSVEGLAGGLPYEQYF. The CDR3 DNA reads TGCAGCGTTGAAGGACTAGCGGGGGGACTACCCTACGAGCAGTACTTC.

The chain couples TRBV5-1 to TRBJ1-1; 10 positions match TRBD1. This CDR3 has 15 residues. Germline CDR1 is SGHRS and CDR2 is YFSETQ. The V gene end was trimmed by 4 bases and the J gene end by 6 bases; junction bases not matched to a gene: 9. CDR3 sequence reads: CASSAWTGGFSEAFF. CDR3 sequence (DNA): TGCGCCAGCAGCGCCTGGACAGGGGGGTTTTCTGAAGCTTTCTTT.

The sample holds a few counts of this clone. The V and J genes are TRBV4-1 and TRBJ1-6; tentatively, D is TRBD1 (5 bases). This CDR3 has 19 residues. The V and J ends lost 1 base and 0 bases respectively, with 16 bases between them. Germline lookup yields CDR1 MGHRA and CDR2 YSYEKL. The CDR3 nucleotides are TGCGCCAGCAGCCAAGCCCCTGGACAAGCGAGCTCCTATAATTCACCCCTCCACTTT. Translating it yields CASSQAPGQASSYNSPLHF.

The gene calls are TRBV6-4 and TRBJ2-3; 9 bases line up with TRBD2. Germline V lookup: CDR1 MRHNA, CDR2 SNTAGT. J gave up 6 bases and V 3 bases, and 7 bases lay outside the gene matches. The CDR3 is 15 amino acids. The CDR3 is CASSEQAGGSDTQYF. The CDR3 DNA follows: TGTGCCAGCAGTGAACAAGCGGGGGGTAGCGATACGCAGTATTTT.

In its sample, this clone was seen once. The chain couples TRBV6-4 to TRBJ2-1; TRBD2 agrees at 10 bases. Per germline, CDR1 MRHNA and CDR2 SNTAGT. With 0 bases clipped from V and 5 bases from J, the junction kept 1 base outside the gene matches. The CDR3 covers 15 residues. As DNA, the CDR3 is TGTGCCAGCAGTGACTCAGCGGGGGGGCACAATGAGCAGTTCTTC. Its translation is CASSDSAGGHNEQFF.

The chain couples TRBV4-2 to TRBJ2-7; TRBD2 agrees at 8 bases. The CDR3 runs to 15 residues. CDR1 LGHNA and CDR2 YNFKEQ come from the germline V gene. With 5 bases clipped from V and 0 bases from J, the junction kept 6 bases outside the gene matches. The CDR3 loop is CASSTRAGDSYEQYF. For the CDR3, the DNA is TGTGCCAGCAGCACAAGAGCGGGGGACTCCTACGAGCAGTACTTC.

The J gene is TRBJ1-5, the V gene TRBV7-7; 7 bases are a match to TRBD1. Germline CDR1 SSHAT, CDR2 FNYEAQ (reference sequence). The CDR3 runs 16 residues. Trimming cost V 7 bases and J 7 bases; bases outside gene matches: 16. CDR3 in amino acids: CASNSPTGKRGQPQHF. CDR3 sequence (DNA): TGTGCCAGCAACTCACCGACAGGGAAGCGAGGCCAGCCCCAGCATTTT.

The chain recombines TRBV19 with TRBJ2-7; 8 nucleotides agree with TRBD1. CDR1 is LNHDA and CDR2 is SQIVND in the germline V gene (reference sequence). Trimming took 6 bases from V and 7 from J; bases not matched to a gene: 8. The CDR3 is made up of 13 amino acids. CDR3 sequence reads: CASSTQGAREQYF. Written as DNA, the CDR3 is TGTGCCAGTAGCACCCAGGGGGCGCGTGAGCAGTACTTC.

This clone was recorded once. V is TRBV7-9 and J is TRBJ2-7, with D unclear. CDR1 is SEHNR, CDR2 FQNEAQ, per germline (reference sequence). This CDR3 is built from 13 residues. Deletions cut 5 bases from V and 6 bases from J, with 14 bases between. This CDR3 is CASSLKVRVEQYF. For the CDR3, the DNA is TGTGCCAGCAGCCTAAAGGTCCGGGTCGAGCAGTACTTC.

CDR3 region: CASSQNAGTVNTEAFF. CDR3 DNA sequence: TGCGCCAGCAGCCAAAACGCGGGGACGGTGAACACTGAAGCTTTCTTT. The chain links TRBV4-1 to TRBJ1-1, with D possibly being TRBD1 (5 bases). The CDR3 is 16 residues long. V was trimmed by 2 bases and J by 0 bases, leaving 13 bases between them. Germline V CDR1 and CDR2: MGHRA, YSYEKL.

The chain recombines TRBV6-4 with TRBJ2-3, with TRBD2 as a possible D gene (6 bases). The CDR3 is made up of 14 amino acids. V lost 8 bases, J lost 0 bases, and 12 bases lay in between. Germline lookup yields CDR1 MRHNA and CDR2 SNTAGT. The CDR3 sequence: CASAPGGSTDTQYF. In DNA, the CDR3 is TGTGCCAGCGCTCCCGGGGGTAGCACAGATACGCAGTATTTT.

V and J are TRBV4-2 and TRBJ2-7, with TRBD2 matching 9 bases. The CDR3 extends over 16 amino acids. Germline V gene lookup returns CDR1 LGHNA and CDR2 YNFKEQ. The trim removed 0 bases at V and 2 bases at J, leaving 5 bases unmatched. The CDR3 reads CASSQDRASGTYEQYF. The CDR3, as DNA: TGTGCCAGCAGCCAAGATCGGGCTAGCGGGACCTACGAGCAGTACTTC.